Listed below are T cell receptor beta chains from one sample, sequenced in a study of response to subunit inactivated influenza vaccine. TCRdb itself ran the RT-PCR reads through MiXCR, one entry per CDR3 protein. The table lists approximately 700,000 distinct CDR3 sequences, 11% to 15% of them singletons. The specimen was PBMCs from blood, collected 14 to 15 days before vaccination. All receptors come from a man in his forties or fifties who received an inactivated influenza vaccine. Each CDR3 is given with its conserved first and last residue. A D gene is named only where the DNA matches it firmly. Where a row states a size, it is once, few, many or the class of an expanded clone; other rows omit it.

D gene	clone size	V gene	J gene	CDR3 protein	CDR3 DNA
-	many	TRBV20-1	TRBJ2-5	CSASTGFKKGTQYF	TGCAGTGCTAGTACCGGCTTCAAAAAAGGGACCCAGTACTTC
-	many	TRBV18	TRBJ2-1	CASSPYSYNEQFF	TGTGCCAGCTCACCCTACTCCTACAATGAGCAGTTCTTC
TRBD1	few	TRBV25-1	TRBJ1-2	CASSRQGVGYGYTF	TGTGCCAGCAGCCGACAGGGGGTTGGCTATGGCTACACCTTC
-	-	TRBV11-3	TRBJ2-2	CASSLEGPRGTHTGELFF	TGTGCCAGCAGCTTAGAGGGCCCCCGGGGGACCCACACCGGGGAGCTGTTTTTT
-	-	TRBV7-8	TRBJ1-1	CASSLGRVGGTEAFF	TGTGCCAGCAGCTTGGGCAGGGTGGGGGGCACTGAAGCTTTCTTT
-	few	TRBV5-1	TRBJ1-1	CASSPLDSNTEAFF	TGCGCCAGCAGCCCACTGGACAGTAACACTGAAGCTTTCTTT
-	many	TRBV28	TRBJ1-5	CAHSETANQPQHF	TGTGCCCACTCAGAGACAGCTAATCAGCCCCAGCATTTT
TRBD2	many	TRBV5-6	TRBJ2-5	CASSLDSRPGLALVETQYF	TGTGCCAGCAGCTTGGACTCGAGACCGGGACTAGCGCTAGTGGAGACCCAGTACTTC
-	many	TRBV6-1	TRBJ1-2	CASRLPGRNYGYTF	TGTGCCAGCAGGCTACCGGGACGGAACTATGGCTACACCTTC
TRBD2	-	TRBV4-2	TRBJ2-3	CASSLYRAGTDTQYF	TGTGCCAGCAGCCTGTATCGAGCGGGGACAGATACGCAGTATTTT
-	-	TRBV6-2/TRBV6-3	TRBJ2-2	CASSYSRQAAGELFF	TGTGCCAGCAGTTACTCACGGCAGGCTGCCGGGGAGCTGTTTTTT
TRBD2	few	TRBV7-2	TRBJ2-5	CASRRGIQETQYF	TGTGCCAGCCGGCGGGGGATCCAAGAGACCCAGTACTTC
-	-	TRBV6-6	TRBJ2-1	CASSEDPLEQFF	TGTGCCAGCAGCGAGGACCCTTTAGAGCAGTTCTTC
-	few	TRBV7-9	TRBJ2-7	CASSLEGGQNYEQYF	TGTGCCAGCAGCTTAGAAGGTGGACAGAACTACGAGCAGTACTTC
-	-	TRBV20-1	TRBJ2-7	CSARVAGYEQYF	TGCAGTGCTAGAGTGGCGGGTTACGAGCAGTACTTC
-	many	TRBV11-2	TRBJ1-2	CASSLVVSPNYGYTF	TGTGCCAGCAGCTTAGTAGTAAGCCCTAACTATGGCTACACCTTC
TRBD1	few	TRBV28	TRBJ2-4	CASSNLGTGVAKNIQYF	TGTGCCAGCAGCAACCTCGGGACAGGGGTGGCCAAAAACATTCAGTACTTC
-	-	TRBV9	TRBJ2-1	CASSVDTRNEQFF	TGTGCCAGCAGCGTAGATACGAGAAATGAGCAGTTCTTC
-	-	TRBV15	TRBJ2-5	CATSRDANLGRTQYF	TGTGCCACCAGCAGAGATGCGAACTTGGGTAGGACCCAGTACTTC
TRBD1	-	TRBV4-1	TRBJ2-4	CASSQASTGQGTITKAKNIQYF	TGCGCCAGCAGCCAAGCATCCACAGGACAGGGCACAATTACTAAAGCCAAAAACATTCAGTACTTC
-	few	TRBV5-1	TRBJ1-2	CASSLATGTYGYTF	TGCGCCAGCAGCTTGGCCACAGGTACCTATGGCTACACCTTC
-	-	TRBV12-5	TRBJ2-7	CASGLSGGSLHF	TGTGCTAGTGGTCTTTCGGGTGGGTCCCTTCACTTC
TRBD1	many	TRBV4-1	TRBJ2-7	CASSQGFAGGLREQYF	TGCGCCAGCAGCCAAGGTTTCGCAGGGGGTCTAAGAGAGCAGTACTTC
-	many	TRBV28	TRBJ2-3	CASSQTRTLFTDTQYF	TGTGCCAGCAGCCAAACCCGGACCCTGTTCACAGATACGCAGTATTTT
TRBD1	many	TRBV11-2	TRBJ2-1	CASSHRGYEQFF	TGTGCCAGCAGCCACAGGGGGTATGAGCAGTTCTTC
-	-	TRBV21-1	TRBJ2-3	CASSKGAAVPDTQYF	TGTGCCAGCAGCAAAGGGGCAGCCGTCCCAGATACGCAGTATTTT
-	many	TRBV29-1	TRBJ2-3	CSVAGSADTQYF	TGCAGCGTTGCAGGGTCTGCAGATACGCAGTATTTT
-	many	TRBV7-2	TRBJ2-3	CASSFNRRRDTQYF	TGTGCCAGCAGCTTTAACAGGAGGAGAGATACGCAGTATTTT
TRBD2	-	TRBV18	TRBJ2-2	CASSPISGLAGNTGELFF	TGTGCCAGCTCACCTATTTCAGGACTAGCGGGGAACACCGGGGAGCTGTTTTTT
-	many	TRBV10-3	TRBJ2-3	CAISQGTGTDTQYF	TGTGCCATCAGCCAGGGTACTGGCACAGATACGCAGTATTTT
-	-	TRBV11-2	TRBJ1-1	CASSPEVGKAFF	TGTGCCAGCAGCCCCGAAGTCGGGAAAGCTTTCTTT
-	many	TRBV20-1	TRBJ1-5	CSASMQGIGGNQPQHF	TGCAGTGCTAGTATGCAGGGGATCGGGGGCAATCAGCCCCAGCATTTT
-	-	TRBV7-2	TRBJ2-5	CASSLMGSETQYF	TGTGCCAGCAGCTTAATGGGTTCGGAGACCCAGTACTTC
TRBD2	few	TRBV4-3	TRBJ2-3	CASSQDWASGRVTDTQYF	TGCGCCAGCAGCCAAGATTGGGCTAGCGGGAGGGTAACAGATACGCAGTATTTT
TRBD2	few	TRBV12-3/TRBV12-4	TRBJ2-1	CASSLGTSIWYEQFF	TGTGCCAGCAGTCTTGGGACTAGTATTTGGTATGAGCAGTTCTTC
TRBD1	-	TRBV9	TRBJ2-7	CASSVSGQGGSYEQYF	TGTGCCAGCAGCGTCTCTGGACAGGGTGGCTCCTACGAGCAGTACTTC
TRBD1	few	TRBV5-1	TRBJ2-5	CASRGQLETQYF	TGCGCCAGCAGGGGACAGTTGGAGACCCAGTACTTC
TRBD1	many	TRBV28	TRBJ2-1	CASSFRDRGYNEQFF	TGTGCCAGCAGTTTCCGGGACAGGGGTTACAATGAGCAGTTCTTC
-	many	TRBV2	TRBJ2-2	CASSEASFSVTGELFF	TGTGCCAGCAGTGAAGCATCCTTTTCGGTCACCGGGGAGCTGTTTTTT
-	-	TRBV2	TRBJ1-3	CASSGHGSGNTIYF	TGTGCCAGCAGTGGACATGGCTCTGGAAACACCATATATTTT
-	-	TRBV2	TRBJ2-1	CASSEDSSSYNEQFF	TGTGCCAGCAGTGAAGACTCAAGCTCCTACAATGAGCAGTTCTTC
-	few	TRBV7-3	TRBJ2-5	CASSLPAGPRFQETQYF	TGTGCCAGCAGCTTACCTGCGGGACCTCGGTTCCAAGAGACCCAGTACTTC
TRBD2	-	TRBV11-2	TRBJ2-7	CASRRLAGAYEQYF	TGTGCCAGCAGAAGACTAGCGGGAGCCTACGAGCAGTACTTC
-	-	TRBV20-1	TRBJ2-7	CSANGQPYEQYF	TGCAGTGCTAACGGACAGCCCTACGAGCAGTACTTC
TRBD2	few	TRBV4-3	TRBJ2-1	CASSHQLLAGAYNEQFF	TGCGCCAGCAGCCATCAATTACTAGCGGGGGCCTACAATGAGCAGTTCTTC
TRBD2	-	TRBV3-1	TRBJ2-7	CASSQDLMASGLYEQYF	TGTGCCAGCAGCCAAGATCTAATGGCTAGCGGATTATACGAGCAGTACTTC
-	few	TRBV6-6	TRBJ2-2	CASFAGTGELFF	TGTGCCAGCTTCGCGGGCACCGGGGAGCTGTTTTTT
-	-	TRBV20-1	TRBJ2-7	CSARGLWDEQYF	TGCAGTGCTAGAGGACTATGGGACGAGCAGTACTTC
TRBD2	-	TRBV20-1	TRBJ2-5	CSARGTSGGAISETQYF	TGCAGTGCTAGGGGGACTAGCGGGGGGGCTATCTCAGAGACCCAGTACTTC
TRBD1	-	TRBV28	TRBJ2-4	CASSLDRGFAKNIQYF	TGTGCCAGCAGTTTGGACAGGGGTTTCGCCAAAAACATTCAGTACTTC
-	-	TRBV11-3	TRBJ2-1	CASSSRRGGGEQFF	TGTGCCAGCAGCTCCCGTCGAGGGGGGGGTGAGCAGTTCTTC
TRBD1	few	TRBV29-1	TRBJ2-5	CSVAHRGQETQYF	TGCAGCGTTGCCCACAGGGGCCAAGAGACCCAGTACTTC